These 15 T cell receptor beta chains share one sample of origin, sequenced in a study of HIV-infected patients and healthy controls. Reverse transcription used around 500 ng RNA and constant-region primers for alpha and beta. Separate chain-specific third strand synthesis with multiplexing indices produced the alpha and beta libraries. TCRdb fed the 5' RACE reads into MiXCR, producing one record per CDR3 protein. The sample lists around 21,000 distinct CDR3 sequences, 8.9% seen once, with more than 2% in the top ten. All unsorted peripheral T cells were captured because whole blood was used without fractionation. The sequenced sample consisted of blood. The receptors here all came from an adult in good health.

By sample fraction, this clonotype is medium-sized. The chain employs TRBV28 and TRBJ1-5; D gene ambiguous. Trimming took off 7 bases at V and 0 bases at J, with 13 bases between the two ends. This CDR3 contains 15 residues. CDR1 and CDR2 from the germline V gene are MDHEN and SYDVKM. In nucleotides, the CDR3 is TGTGCCAGCACCTCCCCGGGTTATAGCAATCAGCCCCAGCATTTT. Amino acid sequence: CASTSPGYSNQPQHF.

This clonotype was observed a handful of times. This chain connects TRBV4-1 to TRBJ2-6; D may be TRBD1 or TRBD2 (6 bases each). The germline V and J ends were trimmed by 4 bases and 3 bases, with 16 bases remaining between them. Germline V gene lookup returns CDR1 MGHRA and CDR2 YSYEKL. The CDR3 contains 17 residues. Here the CDR3 DNA reads TGCGCCAGCAGCCCACCGTGGGGGGCGGATGGGGCCAACGTCCTGACTTTC. This sequence encodes CASSPPWGADGANVLTF.

This clonotype has a count of ten or more. The chain links TRBV7-2 to TRBJ2-5; D is unresolved. CDR1 and CDR2 from the germline V gene are SGHTA and FQGNSA. The CDR3 covers 13 residues. V dropped 1 base and J dropped 6 bases, with 9 bases sitting between them. The CDR3 nucleotides are TGTGCCAGCAGCTTAGAGCTAGTGAAGACCCAGTACTTC. This encodes CASSLELVKTQYF.

This clonotype was counted at least ten times. J is TRBJ2-3 and V is TRBV24-1; D unresolved. V was shortened by 9 bases and J by 3 bases, with 6 bases between the two germline ends. Germline CDR1 is KGHDR and CDR2 is SFDVKD. The CDR3 totals 11 residues. CDR3: CATQLTDTQYF. The CDR3 DNA is TGTGCCACCCAATTAACAGATACGCAGTATTTT.

Relative to its sample, this clonotype is medium-sized (0.01 to 0.1%). The CDR3 is CASSLYSSTDTQYF. The CDR3 bases are TGCGCCAGCAGCCTGTACAGCAGCACAGATACGCAGTATTTT. The rearrangement joins TRBV5-1 to TRBJ2-3; D unresolved. This CDR3 region has 14 residues. V was trimmed by 4 bases and J by 0 bases, leaving 9 bases between them. Germline loops: CDR1 SGHRS, CDR2 YFSETQ.

In its sample, this clonotype was seen many times. The chain couples TRBV20-1 to TRBJ1-6, with TRBD1 matching 7 bases. Trimming removed 6 bases from V and 0 bases from J; junction bases left unmatched: 11. This CDR3 spans 17 amino acids. Looked up from germline, CDR1 is DFQATT and CDR2 is SNEGSKA (reference sequence). CDR3 coding DNA: TGCAGTGCGACAGGGCGGGGGACTAGCTCCTATAATTCACCCCTCCACTTT. This sequence encodes CSATGRGTSSYNSPLHF.

This clonotype was counted many times. This rearrangement joins TRBV28 to TRBJ1-5; TRBD1 is a possible D gene (5 bases). Per germline, CDR1 MDHEN and CDR2 SYDVKM. There are 13 residues in the CDR3. V shed 5 bases and J shed 9 bases, with 14 bases lying between them. In DNA, the CDR3 is TGTGCCAGCAGTAGGACATTAGGGAGGCCCCAGCATTTT. Protein: CASSRTLGRPQHF.

In its sample, this clonotype was seen many times. J is TRBJ1-1 and V is TRBV19; D uncertain. Germline CDR1 is LNHDA and CDR2 is SQIVND (reference sequence). CDR3 length: 16 amino acids. The V and J ends lost 0 bases and 0 bases respectively, with 11 bases between them. CDR3 loop: CASSIDRLNMNTEAFF. CDR3 bases: TGTGCCAGTAGTATAGATCGGCTAAACATGAACACTGAAGCTTTCTTT.

Ten or more counts support this clonotype. The chain joins TRBV20-1 to TRBJ1-5; TRBD1 matches at 9 bases. V trimming: 7 bases; J trimming: 5 bases; junction bases outside the gene matches: 9. CDR3 length: 14 residues. CDR1 and CDR2 (germline): DFQATT, SNEGSKA (reference sequence). CDR3 in amino acids: CSVTTGGADQPQHF. Here the CDR3 DNA reads TGCAGTGTTACCACAGGGGGCGCGGATCAGCCCCAGCATTTT.

This chain uses TRBV7-8 with TRBJ2-5, with 8 nucleotides matching TRBD1. Losses at the gene ends were 5 bases for V and 1 base for J; bases not matched to a gene: 3. CDR3 length: 14 amino acids. Germline V lookup: CDR1 SGHVS, CDR2 FQNEAQ. The CDR3 region has the DNA TGTGCCAGCAGCCGGCAGGGGGCCCAAGAGACCCAGTACTTC. Residues: CASSRQGAQETQYF.

In this sample, this clonotype is medium-sized. Here the CDR3 DNA reads TGTGCCAGCAGTGACCATGGATGGACTAACCAAGAGACCCAGTACTTC. Residues: CASSDHGWTNQETQYF. The chain couples TRBV2 to TRBJ2-5; TRBD2 is a possible D gene (6 bases). Trimming left V 3 bases short and J 0 bases short, with 14 bases between. The CDR3 is 16 residues long. Germline V CDR1 and CDR2: SNHLY, FYNNEI.

The DNA of the CDR3 is TGTGCCAGCAGCTTAGGGGTTCGCCAGCCTCAGCCCCAGCATTTT. It codes for CASSLGVRQPQPQHF. The rearrangement uses TRBV7-2 and TRBJ1-5, with D hard to call. The CDR3 consists of 15 residues. The germline CDR1 and CDR2 sequences are SGHTA and FQGNSA. Between the trimmed V and J ends, which lost 1 base and 6 bases, there was a span of 13 bases.

This clonotype came up a few times. The chain joins TRBV7-2 to TRBJ1-2, with 8 nucleotides matching TRBD1. Trimming removed 5 bases from V and 5 bases from J; junction bases left unmatched: 13. Germline CDR1 and CDR2: SGHTA and FQGNSA. CDR3 size: 16 residues. CDR3 nucleotide sequence: TGTGCCAGCAGCCCCCTCAACCTCGACAGGGGTTATGGCTACACCTTC. The encoded protein is CASSPLNLDRGYGYTF. The entire variable domain, with the rest obtained from reference TRBV7-2 and TRBJ1-2, is as follows: GAGVSQSPSNKVTEKGKDVELRCDPISGHTALYWYRQSLGQGLEFLIYFQGNSAPDKSGLPSDRFSAERTGGSVSTLTIQRTQQEDSAVYLCASSPLNLDRGYGYTFGSGTRLTVV.

This clonotype was counted ten times or more. The CDR3 spells CASSDSNEQFF. CDR3 DNA: TGTGCCAGCAGTGACTCGAATGAGCAGTTCTTC. The V and J genes are TRBV6-4 and TRBJ2-1; D remains ambiguous. This CDR3 is 11 amino acids long. V was cut by 0 bases and J by 7 bases, with 1 base left in between. The V gene's germline CDR1 is MRHNA and CDR2 SNTAGT.

This clonotype has at least ten counts. The chain uses TRBV5-1 and TRBJ2-3; no clear D. This CDR3 is 16 amino acids long. Trimming stripped 0 bases from V and 2 bases from J, with 13 bases between. Germline CDR1 is SGHRS and CDR2 is YFSETQ. For the CDR3, the DNA is TGCGCCAGCAGCTTGGTAACGATTAGGTCCACAGATACGCAGTATTTT. Translation gives CASSLVTIRSTDTQYF.